The 15 T cell receptor beta chains below all came from one sample that was sequenced in a study of monozygotic twins with inflammatory bowel disease. TCRdb re-called the 5' RACE reads; every CDR3 protein appears as one record, without DNA. The sample has around 400,000 distinct CDR3 sequences; the top ten hold 2% to 3%. Sequencing was done on a sample of blood. These receptors all come from a human donor with ulcerative colitis or Crohn's disease, or a healthy co-twin of an affected twin (not recorded which).

The chain combines TRBV20-1 with TRBJ2-3; TCRdb selects TRBD1, and the lack of DNA leaves this call unchecked. This CDR3 has 15 amino acids. CDR1 is DFQATT and CDR2 is SNEGSKA in the germline V gene (reference sequence). The CDR3 spells CSASLLLASTDTQYF.

The chain uses TRBV11-2 and TRBJ2-2; no DNA is available, so the TRBD2 call from TCRdb remains unchecked. Per germline, CDR1 SGHAT and CDR2 FQNNGV. The CDR3 length is 18 residues. The CDR3: CASSLGVTSGSSPGELFF.

This chain joins TRBV20-1 and TRBJ2-5; TCRdb outputs TRBD2, but without DNA this stays unchecked. Germline lookup yields CDR1 DFQATT and CDR2 SNEGSKA (reference sequence). CDR3 length equals 14 residues. CDR3 amino acids: CSARRLAGRETQYF.

The chain has TRBV7-9 and TRBJ2-1; TCRdb indicates TRBD2, and absent DNA this call remains unverified. Germline CDR1 is SEHNR and CDR2 is FQNEAQ (reference sequence). CDR3 size: 17 residues. Here the CDR3 reads CASSLPGLAVSYNEQFF.

The V call is TRBV18, the J call TRBJ1-5; no DNA is available, so the TRBD1 call from TCRdb remains unchecked. This CDR3 comprises 12 residues. CDR1 is KGHSH, CDR2 LQKENI, per germline. CDR3 protein: CASSVPNQPQHF.

The V call is TRBV6-2 or TRBV6-3, the J call TRBJ1-1; TCRdb proposes TRBD1, but this gene call is untestable without DNA. The CDR3 spans 15 residues. CDR1 is MNHEY and CDR2 is SVGEGT in the germline V gene. Here the CDR3 reads CASIVGRGPNTEAFF.

The CDR3 sequence is CASSLDGDPWAEAFF. The chain carries TRBV5-1 and TRBJ1-1. CDR3 length equals 15 residues. Germline CDR1 is SGHRS and CDR2 is YFSETQ.

The genes are TRBV19 and TRBJ1-2; TCRdb selects TRBD1, and the lack of DNA leaves this call unchecked. The V gene's germline CDR1 is LNHDA and CDR2 SQIVND (reference sequence). This CDR3 contains 13 residues. The CDR3: CASSVLNRDGYTF.

The chain joins TRBV18 to TRBJ2-1; checking the TCRdb D call of TRBD1 is not possible without DNA. Germline loops: CDR1 KGHSH, CDR2 LQKENI. CDR3 length equals 14 residues. The CDR3 sequence is CASSYRGLENEQFF. The entire variable domain, with the rest obtained from reference TRBV18 and TRBJ2-1, is as follows: NAGVMQNPRHLVRRRGQEARLRCSPMKGHSHVYWYRQLPEEGLKFMVYLQKENIIDESGMPKERFSAEFPKEGPSILRIQQVVRGDSAAYFCASSYRGLENEQFFGPGTRLTVL.

This sequence joins TRBV20-1 and TRBJ1-1; TCRdb picks TRBD1, but there is no DNA to check that call. The germline CDR1 and CDR2 sequences are DFQATT and SNEGSKA (reference sequence). This CDR3 is 15 amino acids long. This CDR3 is CSAGGLGRKSAEAFF.

V is TRBV5-6 and J is TRBJ2-1. The germline CDR1 and CDR2 sequences are SGHDT and YYEEEE. The CDR3 has 15 residues. CDR3 sequence: CASSTRRTSYNEQFF.

The rearrangement uses TRBV5-1 and TRBJ2-7. Looked up from germline, CDR1 is SGHRS and CDR2 is YFSETQ. The CDR3 sequence is 13 residues long. The CDR3 is CASSPEISYEQYF.

This chain joins TRBV29-1 and TRBJ1-1; TCRdb calls TRBD1, which cannot be checked without DNA. The CDR3 covers 15 residues. CDR1 SQVTM and CDR2 ANQGSEA come from the germline V gene. The CDR3 protein is CSDVPPTGDGTEAFF.

The chain couples TRBV7-6 to TRBJ2-3. CDR1 SGHVS and CDR2 FNYEAQ come from the germline V gene. This CDR3 has 13 amino acids. CDR3 region: CASSLFGTDTQYF.

The V gene is TRBV3-1, the J gene TRBJ1-3. Germline assignment: CDR1 LGHDT and CDR2 YNNKEL (reference sequence). This CDR3 region has 16 residues. The CDR3 here is CASSQDLGGSGNTIYF.